This T cell receptor beta chain was found in a study of CD4+ T cells in melanoma (dated by TCRdb to between 2022 and 2023). Notes on the research overall: Neoantigen-specific CD4+ T cells in human melanoma were what the study investigated.

The library was built by means of the immunoSEQ multiplex PCR assay. What TCRdb holds here is the immuneACCESS table cut down to in-frame rearrangements. Part of the clones is not present; checked against another copy, under half of the missing clones reflect an unresolved V gene, and the others are unexplained. The sample data list under 8,000 clones, and around two thirds of these were observed just once. In total, the top ten clones hold around a fifth of the sample. In its sample, this clone was seen once. Its antigen has not been determined. No quality values exist for individual bases; no much larger clone is one base distant. V loses 2 bases of germline sequence and J loses 7 bases, and the interval between the two ends is 3 bases. From the germline V gene, CDR1 is MDHEN and CDR2 is SYDVKM. The cysteine opens and the phenylalanine closes a CDR3 of 11 amino acids. Only the CDR3 part of the read is kept: 33 bases, read in frame from the first base.

Study-wide findings and limitations: The report described a correlation between neoantigen-specific CD4+ T cells and the function of CD8+ T cells, macrophages and B cells. According to the report, neoantigen-specific CD4+ T cells in melanoma displayed diverse differentiation states.

Donors were patients with melanoma. Recombination joined TRBV28 with TRBJ2-1; a confident D gene designation cannot be given. The receptor's source is a human donor with melanoma. The sample consisted of cells from a culture (not recorded whether cultured in vitro). At the DNA level, the sequence is TGTGCCAGCAGTTTAGTGAATGAGCAGTTCTTC. This gives the protein CASSLVNEQFF.